The TCR beta chain under discussion was sequenced for a study of cytomegalovirus exposure and HLA in healthy donors. Study details: Inside one of the first data releases sat 85 million or so unique TCRs taken from HLA-typed donors.

This CDR3 is 15 amino acids long. The germline V gene encodes CDR1 SGHTA and CDR2 FQGNSA. V was shortened by 5 bases and J by 8 bases, with 20 bases between the two germline ends. The study ran its PCR with 60 Vbeta and 13 Jbeta primers. Profiled with immunoSEQ multiplex PCR; TCRdb holds only in-frame clones, not every one. Among 75,000 to 90,000 clones, under 85% were seen once, and the ten largest hold less than 25%. This chain links TRBV7-2 with TRBJ2-3, with a weak D call TRBD1 (6 bases). The TCR sequence derives from a middle-aged woman in good health and CMV-seropositive. The sequencing sample was made of PBMCs. The CDR3 is CASSQGGGLRLTQYF. CDR3 sequence (DNA): TGTGCCAGCAGCCAAGGGGGTGGACTCCGTCTTACGCAGTATTTT.